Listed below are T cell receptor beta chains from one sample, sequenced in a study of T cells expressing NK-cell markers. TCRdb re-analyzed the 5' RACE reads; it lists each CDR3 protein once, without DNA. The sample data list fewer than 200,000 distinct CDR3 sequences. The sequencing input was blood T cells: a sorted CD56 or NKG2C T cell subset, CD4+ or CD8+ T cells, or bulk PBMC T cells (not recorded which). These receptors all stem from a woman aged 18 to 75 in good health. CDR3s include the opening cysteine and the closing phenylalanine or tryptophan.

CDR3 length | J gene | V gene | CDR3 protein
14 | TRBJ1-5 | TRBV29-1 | CSVTTGGREEPQHF
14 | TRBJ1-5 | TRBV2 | CASSGAGINQPQHF
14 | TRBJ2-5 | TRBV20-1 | CSASGGALQETQYF
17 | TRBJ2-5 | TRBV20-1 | CSASGIAGGLSGETQYF
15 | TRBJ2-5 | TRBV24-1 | CATSDLTVSGETQYF
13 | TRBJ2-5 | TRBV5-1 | CASTLQYQETQYF
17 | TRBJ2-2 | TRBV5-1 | CASSLWLAGEGTGELFF
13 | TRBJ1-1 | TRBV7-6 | CASRSEWGTEAFF
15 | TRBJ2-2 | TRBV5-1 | CASSSLSGADGELFF
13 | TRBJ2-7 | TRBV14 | CASSLGLAHEQYF
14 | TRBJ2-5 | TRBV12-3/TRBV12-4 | CASTGTQIQETQYF
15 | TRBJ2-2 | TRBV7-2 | CASSYPTGAAGELFF
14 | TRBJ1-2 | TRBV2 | CASSHPPGGYGYTF
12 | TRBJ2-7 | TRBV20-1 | CSAAGPTYEQYF
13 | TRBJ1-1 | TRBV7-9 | CASSLFLDTEAFF
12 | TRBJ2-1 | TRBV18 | CASSPLGDEQFF
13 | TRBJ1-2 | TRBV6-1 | CASSEWSVYGYTF
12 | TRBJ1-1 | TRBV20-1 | CSARDLNTEAFF
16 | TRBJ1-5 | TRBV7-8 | CASSLEQGQSNQPQHF
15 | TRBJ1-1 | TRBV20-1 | CSAKGPGRVNTEAFF
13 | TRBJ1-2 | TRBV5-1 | CASSSGFNYGYTF
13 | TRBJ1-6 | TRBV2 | CASSGQTNSPLHF
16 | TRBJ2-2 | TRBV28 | CASSLLTRVDTGELFF
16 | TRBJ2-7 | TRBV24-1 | CATSDLHNHPSYEQYF
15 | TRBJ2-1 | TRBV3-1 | CASSLRISAEYEQFF
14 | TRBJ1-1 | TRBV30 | CAWSVGSYLMEAFF
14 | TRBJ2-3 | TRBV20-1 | CSVSGLAGVNTQYF
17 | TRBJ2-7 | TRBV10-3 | CAISEFRDRLSSYEQYF
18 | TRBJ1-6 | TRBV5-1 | CASSLAGHTSSYNSPLHF
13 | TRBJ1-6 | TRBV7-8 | CASSPDTNSPLHF